What follows is one TCR beta chain and its context. The study ran its PCR with 60 Vbeta and 13 Jbeta primers. The protocol was immunoSEQ multiplex PCR, while the TCRdb copy is restricted to in-frame clones and leaves out a portion. The table shows about 190,000 clones, with 80% to 85% occurring only once. Germline CDR1 reads MNHEY; CDR2 reads SMNVEV (reference sequence). The CDR3 is 16 amino acids. The V segment lost 1 base and the J segment 0 bases; nucleotides outside the gene matches: 3. These data are taken from a study of cytomegalovirus exposure and HLA in healthy donors. The V and J genes are TRBV27 and TRBJ2-3; 8 bases are a match to TRBD2. This TCR came from a woman aged 18-29 years in good health and CMV-seronegative. Sequenced sample: PBMCs. This CDR3 is CASSLLASGSTDTQYF. DNA of the CDR3: TGTGCCAGCAGTTTATTGGCTAGCGGGAGCACAGATACGCAGTATTTT.